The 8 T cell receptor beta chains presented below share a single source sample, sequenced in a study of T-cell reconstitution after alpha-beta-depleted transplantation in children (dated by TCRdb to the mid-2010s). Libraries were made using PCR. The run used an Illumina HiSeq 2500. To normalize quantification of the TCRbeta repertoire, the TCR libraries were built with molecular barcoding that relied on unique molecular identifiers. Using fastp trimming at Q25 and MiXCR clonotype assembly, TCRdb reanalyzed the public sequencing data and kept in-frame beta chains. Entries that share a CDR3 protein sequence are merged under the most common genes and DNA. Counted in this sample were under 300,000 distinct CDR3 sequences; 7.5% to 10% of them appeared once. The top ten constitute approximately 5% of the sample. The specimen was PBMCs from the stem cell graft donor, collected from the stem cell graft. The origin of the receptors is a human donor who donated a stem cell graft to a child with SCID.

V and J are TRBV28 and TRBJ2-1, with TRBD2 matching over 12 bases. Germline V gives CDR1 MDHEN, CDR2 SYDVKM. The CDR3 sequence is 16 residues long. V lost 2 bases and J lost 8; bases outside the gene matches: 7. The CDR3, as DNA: TGTGCCAGCAGTTTAGTGGGGACTAGCGGGTCACATGAGCAGTTCTTC. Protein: CASSLVGTSGSHEQFF.

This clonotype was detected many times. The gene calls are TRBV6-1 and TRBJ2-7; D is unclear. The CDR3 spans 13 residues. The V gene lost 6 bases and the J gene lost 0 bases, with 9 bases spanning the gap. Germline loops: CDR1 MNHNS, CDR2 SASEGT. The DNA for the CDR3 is TGTGCCAGCAGCGGGCAGAGCTCCTACGAGCAGTACTTC. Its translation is CASSGQSSYEQYF.

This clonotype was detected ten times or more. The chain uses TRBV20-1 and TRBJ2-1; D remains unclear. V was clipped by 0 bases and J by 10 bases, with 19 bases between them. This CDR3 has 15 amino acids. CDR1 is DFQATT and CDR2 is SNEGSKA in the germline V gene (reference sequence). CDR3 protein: CSARDGQVYNEEQFF. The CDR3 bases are TGCAGTGCTAGAGATGGTCAGGTATACAATGAAGAGCAGTTCTTC.

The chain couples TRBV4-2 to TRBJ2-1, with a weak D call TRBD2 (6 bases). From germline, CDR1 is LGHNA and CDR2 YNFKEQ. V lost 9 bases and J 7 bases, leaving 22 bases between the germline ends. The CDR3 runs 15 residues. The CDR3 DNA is TGTGCCAGGGGTCCTGGGATTAGCGGAGGGAATGAGCAGTTCTTC. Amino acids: CARGPGISGGNEQFF.

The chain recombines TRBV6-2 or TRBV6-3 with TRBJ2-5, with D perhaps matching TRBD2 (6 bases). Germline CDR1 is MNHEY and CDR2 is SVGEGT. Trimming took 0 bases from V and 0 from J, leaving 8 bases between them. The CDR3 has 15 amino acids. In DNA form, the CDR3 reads TGTGCCAGCAGTTACTCGCCTAGCGACCAAGAGACCCAGTACTTC. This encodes CASSYSPSDQETQYF.

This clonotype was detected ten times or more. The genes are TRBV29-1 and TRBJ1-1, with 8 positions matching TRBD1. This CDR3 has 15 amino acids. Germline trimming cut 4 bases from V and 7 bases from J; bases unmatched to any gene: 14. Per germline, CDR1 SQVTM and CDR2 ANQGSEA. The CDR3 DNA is TGCAGCGTTGCTGTCCAGGGGGCGCCTGTCGATGAAGCTTTCTTT. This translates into CSVAVQGAPVDEAFF.

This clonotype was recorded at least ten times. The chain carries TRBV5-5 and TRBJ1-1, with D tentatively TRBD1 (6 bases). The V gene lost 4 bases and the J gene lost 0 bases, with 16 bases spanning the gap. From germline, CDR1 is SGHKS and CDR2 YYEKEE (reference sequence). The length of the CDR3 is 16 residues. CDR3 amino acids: CASSLTQTGMNTEAFF. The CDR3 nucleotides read TGTGCCAGCAGCCTAACCCAGACAGGAATGAACACTGAAGCTTTCTTT.

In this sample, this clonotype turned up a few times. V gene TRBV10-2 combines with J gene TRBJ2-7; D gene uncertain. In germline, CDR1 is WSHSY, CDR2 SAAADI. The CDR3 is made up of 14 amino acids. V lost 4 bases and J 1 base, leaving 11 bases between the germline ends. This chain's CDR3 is CASSVGQRSYEQYF. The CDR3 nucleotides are TGCGCCAGCAGTGTGGGTCAGCGATCCTACGAGCAGTACTTC.